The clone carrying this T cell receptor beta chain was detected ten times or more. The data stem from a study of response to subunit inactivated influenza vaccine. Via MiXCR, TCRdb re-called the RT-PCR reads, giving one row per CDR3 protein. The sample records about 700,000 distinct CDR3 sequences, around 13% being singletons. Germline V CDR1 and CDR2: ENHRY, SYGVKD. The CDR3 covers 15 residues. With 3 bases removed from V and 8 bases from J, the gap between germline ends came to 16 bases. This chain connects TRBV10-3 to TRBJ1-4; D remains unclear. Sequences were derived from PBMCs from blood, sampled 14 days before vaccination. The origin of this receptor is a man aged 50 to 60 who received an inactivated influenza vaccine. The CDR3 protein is CAISDPREGIEKLFF. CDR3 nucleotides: TGTGCCATCAGTGATCCGAGGGAAGGAATCGAAAAACTGTTTTTT.